These 11 T cell receptor beta chains came from one sample sequenced in a study of cytomegalovirus exposure and HLA in healthy donors. Assay used: immunoSEQ multiplex PCR; TCRdb lists only in-frame clones, some missing. The sample carries fewer than 150,000 clones, about 91% recorded once. Sequenced input: PBMCs. Receptor source: a woman aged 18-29 years in good health and CMV-seropositive.

CDR3 sequence (DNA): TGTGCCAGCAGCTTAGCAGGGGTTGGGAACGAGCAGTACTTC. Its translation: CASSLAGVGNEQYF. This sequence joins TRBV7-3 and TRBJ2-7, with D perhaps TRBD1 (6 bases). V dropped 2 bases and J dropped 5 bases, with 13 bases sitting between them. This CDR3 has 14 residues. Germline V gene lookup returns CDR1 SGHTA and CDR2 FQGTGA.

This chain joins TRBV18 and TRBJ1-3; TRBD1 might be the D (6 bases). The CDR3 has 15 residues. V lost 4 bases to trimming and J lost 0 bases, with 10 bases between them. Germline V gives CDR1 KGHSH, CDR2 LQKENI. The DNA for the CDR3 is TGTGCCAGCTCACTCGGACAGTTCTCTGGAAACACCATATATTTT. It encodes CASSLGQFSGNTIYF.

The genes are TRBV6-1 and TRBJ1-2; D not resolved. This CDR3 contains 13 residues. V gave up 5 bases and J gave up 5 bases, with 12 bases separating them. Germline values: CDR1 MNHNS, CDR2 SASEGT. The CDR3 nucleotides are TGTGCCAGCAGTTATGAGGGTTTATATGGCTACACCTTC. Amino acid sequence: CASSYEGLYGYTF.

A note on this clone: The junction shows a germline mismatch at one end, possibly a read error. The V and J genes are TRBV4-2 and TRBJ1-2, with 10 bases aligning to TRBD1. CDR3 length equals 12 residues. Germline-derived CDR1 and CDR2 are LGHNA and YNFKEQ. The CDR3 is CASSRGGTGESF. DNA of the CDR3: TGTGCCAGCAGCCGTGGAGGGACAGGGGAATCATTC.

This sequence joins TRBV10-3 and TRBJ2-7; no clear D. V was shortened by 6 bases and J by 3 bases, with 12 bases between the two germline ends. The length of the CDR3 is 13 residues. Germline CDR1 and CDR2: ENHRY and SYGVKD. DNA of the CDR3: TGTGCCATCAGCTCGGGTTCCTTCTACGAGCAGTACTTC. Its translation: CAISSGSFYEQYF.

This chain joins TRBV19 and TRBJ2-7, with 9 bases identical to TRBD2. Germline V gene sequence: CDR1 LNHDA, CDR2 SQIVND (reference sequence). The CDR3 contains 16 residues. Unmatched junction bases numbered 13, after V lost 6 bases and J lost 4 bases. The CDR3 reads CASSPGLVAGVYEQYF. CDR3 coding DNA: TGTGCCAGTAGCCCCGGTTTGGTAGCGGGAGTTTACGAGCAGTACTTC.

This chain uses TRBV5-1 with TRBJ2-5, with 7 nucleotides matching TRBD2. With V trimmed by 1 base and J by 5 bases, 8 bases remained unmatched. The CDR3 runs to 15 residues. Germline CDR1 SGHRS, CDR2 YFSETQ. The CDR3 sequence is CASSLSGEYVETQYF. The CDR3 coding sequence is TGCGCCAGCAGCTTGAGCGGGGAGTATGTGGAGACCCAGTACTTC.

CDR3 sequence: CASSAHGGAGRETQYF. In DNA, the CDR3 is TGTGCCAGCAGCGCCCACGGGGGGGCCGGTCGCGAGACCCAGTACTTC. This chain links TRBV9 with TRBJ2-5; 8 positions agree with TRBD2. Looked up from germline, CDR1 is SGDLS and CDR2 is YYNGEE. V trimming: 3 bases; J trimming: 5 bases; junction bases outside the gene matches: 12. This CDR3 has 16 amino acids.

The J gene is TRBJ2-4, the V gene TRBV28, with D tentatively TRBD1 (5 bases). CDR1 is MDHEN, CDR2 SYDVKM, per germline. This CDR3 is 13 amino acids long. Trimming cost V 3 bases and J 7 bases, with 10 bases left between them. The CDR3 sequence: CASSFARANIQYF. Written as DNA, the CDR3 is TGTGCCAGCAGTTTTGCCAGGGCGAACATTCAGTACTTC.

This chain links TRBV7-2 with TRBJ2-7; perhaps TRBD2 as D (6 bases). CDR1 is SGHTA and CDR2 is FQGNSA in the germline V gene. This CDR3 is 15 amino acids long. With 5 bases removed from V and 0 bases from J, the gap between germline ends came to 14 bases. CDR3 nucleotide sequence: TGTGCCAGCAGCCGAAAGGACGGGAGCTCCTACGAGCAGTACTTC. Its translation is CASSRKDGSSYEQYF.

CDR3 DNA sequence: TGTGCCAGCAGCCCCATCCAGGGAGAGACCCAGTACTTC. Its protein product is CASSPIQGETQYF. The chain is built from TRBV7-3 and TRBJ2-5, with D possibly TRBD1 on 5 matching bases. CDR1 SGHTA and CDR2 FQGTGA come from the germline V gene. Trimming left V 5 bases short and J 4 bases short, with 11 bases between. The CDR3 length is 13 residues.